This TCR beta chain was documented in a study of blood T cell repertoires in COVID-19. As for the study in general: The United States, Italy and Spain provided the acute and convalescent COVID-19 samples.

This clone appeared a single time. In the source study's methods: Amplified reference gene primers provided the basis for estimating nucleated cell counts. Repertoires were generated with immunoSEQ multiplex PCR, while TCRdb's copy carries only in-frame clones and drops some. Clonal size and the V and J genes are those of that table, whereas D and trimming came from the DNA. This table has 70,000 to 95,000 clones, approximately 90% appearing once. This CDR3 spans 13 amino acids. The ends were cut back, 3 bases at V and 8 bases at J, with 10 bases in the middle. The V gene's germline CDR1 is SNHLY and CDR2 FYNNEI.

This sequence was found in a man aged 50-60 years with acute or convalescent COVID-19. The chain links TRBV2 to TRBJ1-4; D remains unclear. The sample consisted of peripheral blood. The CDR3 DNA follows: TGTGCCAGCAGTGAGGTGGTGAGCGAAAAACTGTTTTTT. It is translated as CASSEVVSEKLFF.